Ten or more counts support the clone carrying this T cell receptor (beta chain). What it binds is unknown. TCRdb recomputed calls from the 5' RACE reads with MiXCR, one row per CDR3 protein. The sample shows roughly 26,000 distinct CDR3 sequences, 4.5% to 7.5% of them seen only once. The time point is: blood at routine non-recurrence follow-up after resection. TCRs were sequenced from unsorted whole RNA of tumor, nontumor lung or PBMC. This sample is drawn from a study of spatial heterogeneity in lung cancer. General study points: Ubiquitous expanded tumor TCRs were observed in blood more at resection than follow-up.

V lost 0 bases to trimming and J lost 3 bases; unmatched junction nucleotides: 5. The CDR3 consists of 17 residues. Germline V gene sequence: CDR1 SGHAT, CDR2 FQNNGV. Sample: PBMCs, taken at follow-up. V and J are TRBV11-2 and TRBJ2-1, with 10 bases matching TRBD2. The TCR was taken from a male donor with early-stage non-small cell lung cancer. CDR3 in amino acids: CASSLDWSSGGYNEQFF. DNA of the CDR3: TGTGCCAGCAGCTTAGATTGGTCTAGCGGGGGCTACAATGAGCAGTTCTTC.